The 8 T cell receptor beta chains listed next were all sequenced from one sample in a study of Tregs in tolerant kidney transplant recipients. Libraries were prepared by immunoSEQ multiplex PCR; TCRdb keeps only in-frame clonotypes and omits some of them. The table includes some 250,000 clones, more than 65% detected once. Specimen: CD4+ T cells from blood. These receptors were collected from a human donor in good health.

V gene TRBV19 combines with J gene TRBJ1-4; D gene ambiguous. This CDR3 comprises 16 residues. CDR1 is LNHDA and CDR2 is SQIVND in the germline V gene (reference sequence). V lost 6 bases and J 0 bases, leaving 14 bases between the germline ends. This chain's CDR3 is CASSPPTGTTNEKLFF. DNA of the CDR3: TGTGCCAGTAGCCCCCCAACTGGTACAACTAATGAAAAACTGTTTTTT.

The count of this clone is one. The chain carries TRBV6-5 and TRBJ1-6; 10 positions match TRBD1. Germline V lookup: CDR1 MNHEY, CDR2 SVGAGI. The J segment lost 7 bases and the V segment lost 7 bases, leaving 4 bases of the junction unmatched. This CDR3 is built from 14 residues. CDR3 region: CASTKDRGNSPLHF. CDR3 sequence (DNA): TGTGCCAGCACTAAGGACAGGGGGAATTCACCCCTCCACTTT.

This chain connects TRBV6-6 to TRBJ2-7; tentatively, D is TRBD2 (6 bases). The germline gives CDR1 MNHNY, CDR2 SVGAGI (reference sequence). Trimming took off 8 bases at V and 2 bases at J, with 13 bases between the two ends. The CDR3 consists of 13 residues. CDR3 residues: CASQGGSTYEQYF. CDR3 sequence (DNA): TGTGCCAGCCAGGGAGGATCTACCTACGAGCAGTACTTC.

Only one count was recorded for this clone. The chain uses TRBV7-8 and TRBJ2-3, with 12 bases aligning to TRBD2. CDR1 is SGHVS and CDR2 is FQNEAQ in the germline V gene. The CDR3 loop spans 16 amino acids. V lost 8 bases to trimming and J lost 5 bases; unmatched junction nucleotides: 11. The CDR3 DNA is TGTGCCAGCCCCCCCAGAGGACTAGCGGGATTAGATACGCAGTATTTT. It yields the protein CASPPRGLAGLDTQYF.

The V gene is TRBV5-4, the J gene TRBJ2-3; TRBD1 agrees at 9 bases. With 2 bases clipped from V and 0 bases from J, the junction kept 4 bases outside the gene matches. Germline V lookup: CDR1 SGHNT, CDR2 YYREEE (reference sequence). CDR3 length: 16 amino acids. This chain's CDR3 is CASSLWGTGSTDTQYF. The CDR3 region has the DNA TGTGCCAGCAGCTTATGGGGGACAGGGAGCACAGATACGCAGTATTTT.

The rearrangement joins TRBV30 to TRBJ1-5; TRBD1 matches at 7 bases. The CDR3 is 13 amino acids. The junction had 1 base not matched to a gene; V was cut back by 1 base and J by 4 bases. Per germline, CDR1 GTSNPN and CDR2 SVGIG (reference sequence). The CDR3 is CAWSGDRNQPQHF. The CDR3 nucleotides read TGTGCCTGGAGTGGGGACAGAAATCAGCCCCAGCATTTT.

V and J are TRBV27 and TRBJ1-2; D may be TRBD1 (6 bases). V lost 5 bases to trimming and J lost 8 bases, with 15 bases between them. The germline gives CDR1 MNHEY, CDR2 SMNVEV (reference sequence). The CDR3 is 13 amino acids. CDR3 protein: CASSKQGSNGYTF. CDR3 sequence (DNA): TGTGCCAGCAGTAAACAGGGAAGCAACGGCTACACCTTC.

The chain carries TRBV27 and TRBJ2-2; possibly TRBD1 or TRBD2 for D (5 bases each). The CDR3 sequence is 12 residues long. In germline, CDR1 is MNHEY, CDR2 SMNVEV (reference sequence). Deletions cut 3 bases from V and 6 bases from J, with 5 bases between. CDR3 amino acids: CASSLGPGELFF. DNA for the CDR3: TGTGCCAGCAGTTTGGGACCCGGGGAGCTGTTTTTT.